This T cell receptor beta chain was observed in a study of human T cells and chemical hapten exposure. Study conclusions and caveats: As patch test score rose, PT1 expanded TCR counts tended to rise as well. Every donor had alopecia, and their immune response may therefore differ from healthy people's. There were significantly more large CDR3 similarity clusters among expanded TCRs than among controls.

Individual cDNA molecules had unique molecular identifiers attached to them by the library. TCRdb re-called the RACE reads through MiXCR, storing one row per CDR3 protein. The sample gives some 400,000 distinct CDR3 sequences, more than 4.5% of which show up once; under 2.5% is in the top ten. The V end lost 2 bases, the J end lost 2 bases, and 11 bases lay between the germline ends. The CDR3 consists of 15 residues. From germline, CDR1 is SNHLY and CDR2 FYNNEI. This clonotype was detected only a few times. As yet, its antigen is unknown. Indicated time point: patch test 1, 2 weeks after DPC sensitization. The treatment here: therapeutic diphenylcyclopropenone sensitization with weekly scalp DPC.

Sequencing used whole blood, obtained in connection with sensitization to the hapten diphenylcyclopropenone (DPC). The clonotype was recovered from a woman aged 45-59 years with alopecia areata. Some clones in this sample may be carry-over from other donors' samples. V and J are TRBV2 and TRBJ2-3, with D uncertain. The CDR3 is CASSEHRLSTDTQYF. The CDR3 DNA is TGTGCCAGCAGTGAACACAGACTCTCCACAGATACGCAGTATTTT.